Listed below are T cell receptor beta chains from one sample, sequenced in a study of PD-1 blockade in mismatch repair-deficient tumors. Clones were read by immunoSEQ multiplex PCR, and TCRdb kept only the in-frame ones, dropping some. The table has about 120,000 clones, roughly 90% seen once. The sample was peripheral blood, taken roughly 70 weeks after starting pembrolizumab. These receptors were taken from an adult with mismatch repair-deficient cancer. Each CDR3 is given with its conserved first and last residue. D genes are given only for firm matches. Size values are once, few and many counts, or a class for expanded clones, and some rows have none.

TRBJ2-4	NA	TRBV6-4	NA	CASSHGTVGPEAKNIQYF	TGTGCCAGCAGTCACGGGACGGTGGGGCCGGAGGCCAAAAACATTCAGTACTTC
TRBJ2-7	NA	TRBV30	TRBD1	CAWGPGQGYEQYF	TGTGCCTGGGGCCCTGGACAGGGCTACGAGCAGTACTTC
TRBJ2-1	NA	TRBV2	TRBD2	CASSYTNSGSSYNEQFF	TGTGCCAGCAGTTACACCAATAGCGGGAGCTCCTACAATGAGCAGTTCTTC
TRBJ2-1	once	TRBV11-2	NA	CASSLVYGGSPYNEQFF	TGTGCCAGCAGCTTAGTCTATGGGGGGAGTCCCTACAATGAGCAGTTCTTC
TRBJ1-5	NA	TRBV19	NA	CASSIVLWTESNQPQHF	TGTGCCAGTAGTATAGTCCTCTGGACCGAGAGCAATCAGCCCCAGCATTTT
TRBJ2-7	NA	TRBV5-6	NA	CASSLKSYEQYF	TGTGCCAGCAGCTTGAAGTCCTACGAGCAGTACTTC
TRBJ2-3	once	TRBV5-1	TRBD1	CASSTGQGPDTQYF	TGCGCCAGCAGCACGGGACAGGGGCCAGATACGCAGTATTTT
TRBJ1-1	NA	TRBV11-3	NA	CASSLGHDTEAFF	TGTGCCAGCAGCTTAGGTCATGACACTGAAGCTTTCTTT
TRBJ2-7	NA	TRBV5-4	NA	CASSSPGYEQYF	TGTGCCAGCAGCTCCCCGGGATACGAGCAGTACTTC
TRBJ2-7	NA	TRBV7-2	TRBD1	CASSFRDRSSYEQYF	TGTGCCAGCAGCTTCCGGGACAGGAGCTCCTACGAGCAGTACTTC
TRBJ2-1	NA	TRBV11-2	TRBD2	CASSLSPGVAGKLGAFF	TGTGCCAGCAGCTTAAGCCCTGGAGTAGCGGGAAAGTTAGGGGCTTTCTTC
TRBJ2-2	once	TRBV5-6	NA	CASSLGPYRPRGETGELFF	TGTGCCAGCAGCTTGGGACCATATAGGCCAAGGGGAGAGACCGGGGAGCTGTTTTTT
TRBJ2-1	NA	TRBV27	TRBD2	CASRGLAGVNEQFF	TGTGCCAGCAGAGGACTAGCGGGAGTCAATGAGCAGTTCTTC
TRBJ2-7	NA	TRBV29-1	NA	CSVAARRQEQYF	TGCAGCGTTGCGGCGAGGCGCCAGGAGCAGTACTTC
TRBJ2-1	NA	TRBV28	NA	CASSPGRVSVFWNEQFF	TGTGCCAGCAGTCCGGGGCGGGTTTCAGTGTTCTGGAATGAGCAGTTCTTC
TRBJ1-3	NA	TRBV7-9	NA	CASSLVSKSGNTIYF	TGTGCCAGCAGCTTAGTTTCTAAATCTGGAAACACCATATATTTT
TRBJ2-7	NA	TRBV19	TRBD1	CASSGTGGAKFYEQYF	TGTGCCAGTAGTGGGACAGGGGGCGCGAAATTCTACGAGCAGTACTTC
TRBJ2-2	NA	TRBV7-7	NA	CASSLSLSGGELFF	TGTGCTAGCAGCTTATCACTCTCCGGCGGGGAGCTGTTTTTT
TRBJ2-7	NA	TRBV27	NA	CASSPRGPYEQYF	TGTGCCAGCAGTCCCCGGGGCCCCTACGAGCAGTACTTC
TRBJ2-3	NA	TRBV15	NA	CATSRDGSSTDTQYF	TGTGCCACCAGCAGAGACGGGAGTAGCACAGATACGCAGTATTTT
TRBJ2-1	NA	TRBV25-1	NA	CASTLGGGINEQFF	TGTGCCAGTACTTTAGGGGGCGGGATCAATGAGCAGTTCTTC
TRBJ2-7	NA	TRBV6-1	NA	CANETGSHEQYF	TGTGCCAACGAAACAGGGTCCCACGAGCAGTACTTC
TRBJ1-1	NA	TRBV23-1	TRBD1	CASIRTGGAGNTEAFF	TGCGCCAGCATCCGGACAGGGGGCGCCGGGAACACTGAAGCTTTCTTT
TRBJ2-1	NA	TRBV5-1	NA	CASSHPLAGSSYNEQFF	TGCGCCAGCAGCCATCCACTAGCCGGGAGCTCCTACAATGAGCAGTTCTTC
TRBJ2-7	NA	TRBV9	TRBD2	CASSEGSGGYEQYF	TGTGCCAGCAGCGAGGGTTCGGGAGGCTACGAGCAGTACTTC
TRBJ2-7	medium-sized	TRBV7-8	NA	CASSLGRGGSYEQYF	TGTGCCAGCAGCTTAGGTCGTGGGGGCTCCTACGAGCAGTACTTC
TRBJ2-1	NA	TRBV6-1	TRBD2	CASSEATSGRGGEQFF	TGTGCCAGCAGTGAAGCGACTAGCGGGAGGGGGGGTGAGCAGTTCTTC
TRBJ1-1	few	TRBV6-6	NA	CASSWSGDDEAFF	TGTGCCAGCAGTTGGAGTGGCGACGATGAAGCTTTCTTT
TRBJ2-1	NA	TRBV19	NA	CASSISVASRGLYNEQFF	TGTGCCAGTAGTATATCAGTCGCGTCCAGGGGCCTTTACAATGAGCAGTTCTTC
TRBJ2-6	once	TRBV9	TRBD1	CASSARPTGDGANVLTF	TGTGCCAGCAGCGCGCGCCCGACAGGGGACGGGGCCAACGTCCTGACTTTC
TRBJ1-1	NA	TRBV7-9	NA	CASSSAVRATEAFF	TGTGCCAGCAGCTCCGCTGTGAGGGCTACTGAAGCTTTCTTT
TRBJ2-2	NA	TRBV7-3	TRBD1	CASSPRDRVITGELFF	TGTGCCAGCAGCCCCCGGGACAGGGTGATAACCGGGGAGCTGTTTTTT
TRBJ1-2	once	TRBV4-2	NA	CASSQDRGGYGYTF	TGTGCCAGCAGCCAAGACAGGGGTGGCTATGGCTACACCTTC
TRBJ2-3	NA	TRBV29-1	NA	CSVEYSDTQYF	TGCAGCGTTGAGTACTCGGATACGCAGTATTTT
TRBJ2-2	few	TRBV4-1	NA	CASSQVPGGASTGELFF	TGCGCCAGCAGCCAGGTACCTGGGGGCGCGTCCACCGGGGAGCTGTTTTTT
TRBJ2-1	NA	TRBV2	TRBD1	CASSLRDRDNEQFF	TGTGCCAGCTCTCTCCGGGACAGGGACAATGAGCAGTTCTTC
TRBJ2-7	NA	TRBV2	TRBD1	CASSAGQGAFHSQYF	TGTGCCAGCAGTGCCGGACAGGGGGCGTTTCATTCGCAGTACTTC
TRBJ2-7	NA	TRBV5-1	NA	CASSLTGDSAYEQYF	TGCGCCAGCAGCCTAACGGGGGATAGCGCGTACGAGCAGTACTTC
TRBJ2-3	NA	TRBV7-9	NA	CASSLLRGTDTQYF	TGTGCCAGCAGCTTACTCAGGGGCACAGATACGCAGTATTTT
TRBJ1-5	NA	TRBV4-2	NA	CASSPKFQDQPQHF	TGTGCCAGCAGCCCCAAGTTCCAAGATCAGCCCCAGCATTTT
TRBJ2-7	NA	TRBV19	NA	CASSSRPGFPSYEQYF	TGTGCCAGTAGTTCCCGCCCCGGATTTCCTTCCTACGAGCAGTACTTC
TRBJ2-4	NA	TRBV6-5	NA	CASSSIDTKNIQYF	TGTGCCAGCAGTTCCATCGACACCAAAAACATTCAGTACTTC
TRBJ2-5	NA	TRBV4-2	NA	CASSQGFGAEETQYF	TGTGCCAGCAGCCAAGGGTTCGGGGCCGAAGAGACCCAGTACTTC
TRBJ1-1	NA	TRBV6-1	NA	CASFVGIRGGTEAFF	TGTGCCAGCTTCGTGGGGATCAGGGGAGGGACTGAAGCTTTCTTT
TRBJ2-1	NA	TRBV6-4	TRBD2	CASSDSAGVSEQFF	TGTGCCAGCAGTGACTCCGCGGGAGTGAGTGAGCAGTTCTTC